The next 28 T cell receptor beta chains were all read from a single sample in a study of cytomegalovirus exposure and HLA in healthy donors. PCR used 60 Vbeta primers and 13 Jbeta primers. Some clones are missing from TCRdb's copy, which holds only in-frame ones; the method was immunoSEQ multiplex PCR. The sample records around 110,000 clones, around three fifths being singletons. Sequenced material: PBMCs. These receptors were taken from a woman aged 40-49 years in good health and CMV-seropositive.

V gene TRBV19 combines with J gene TRBJ2-5; TRBD1 agrees at 10 bases. CDR3 size: 16 residues. V dropped 5 bases and J dropped 4; count of bases not matched to a gene: 10. CDR1 and CDR2 (germline): LNHDA, SQIVND (reference sequence). In DNA, the CDR3 is TGTGCCAGTAGTGGACCCAGGACAGGGGGAAGAGAGACCCAGTACTTC. It yields the protein CASSGPRTGGRETQYF.

This clone was observed once. The chain has TRBV30 and TRBJ1-5; D call uncertain. Looked up from germline, CDR1 is GTSNPN and CDR2 is SVGIG (reference sequence). V dropped 8 bases and J dropped 2 bases, with 13 bases sitting between them. The CDR3 loop spans 13 amino acids. DNA of the CDR3: TGTGCCGGGTCTGGGCAGGGCAATCAGCCCCAGCATTTT. Its protein product is CAGSGQGNQPQHF.

This chain links TRBV7-8 with TRBJ2-3; 7 bases match TRBD1. V dropped 6 bases and J dropped 3; count of bases not matched to a gene: 6. This CDR3 is 14 amino acids long. Germline V gene data show CDR1 as SGHVS and CDR2 as FQNEAQ. For the CDR3, the DNA is TGTGCCAGCAGTAAAGGACAGGCAACAGATACGCAGTATTTT. It codes for CASSKGQATDTQYF.

As DNA, the CDR3 is TGTGCCAGCTCAATCAGGGTGGACGAGTCTGAAGCTTTCTTT. Protein sequence: CASSIRVDESEAFF. The chain recombines TRBV18 with TRBJ1-1; weak D call: TRBD1 (5 bases). The CDR3 length is 14 residues. V was trimmed by 5 bases and J by 6 bases, leaving 16 bases between them. Germline values: CDR1 KGHSH, CDR2 LQKENI.

This clone was seen a handful of times. The chain couples TRBV27 to TRBJ1-5; D unresolved. The CDR3 is made up of 12 amino acids. V was trimmed by 3 bases and J by 6 bases, leaving 6 bases between them. The V gene's germline CDR1 is MNHEY and CDR2 SMNVEV (reference sequence). The CDR3 sequence is CASSFTAQPQHF. The CDR3 nucleotides are TGTGCCAGCAGTTTCACAGCTCAGCCCCAGCATTTT.

This rearrangement joins TRBV14 to TRBJ2-5; 7 nucleotides line up with TRBD2. Trimming removed 4 bases from V and 7 bases from J; junction bases left unmatched: 6. Germline V CDR1 and CDR2: SGHDN, FVKESK. The CDR3 sequence is 13 residues long. The CDR3 is CASSPGTTGTQYF. The CDR3 coding sequence is TGTGCCAGCAGCCCCGGGACTACAGGGACCCAGTACTTC.

This clone showed up just a few times. This chain links TRBV14 with TRBJ1-2; the D is unclear. The CDR3 has 16 amino acids. V lost 3 bases to trimming and J lost 8 bases, with 22 bases between them. Germline V gives CDR1 SGHDN, CDR2 FVKESK. CDR3 DNA sequence: TGTGCCAGCAGCCACATTTTCCCAACCGGGATGTACGGCTACACCTTC. Its protein product is CASSHIFPTGMYGYTF.

V and J are TRBV10-2 and TRBJ2-1; 13 bases match TRBD2. The germline CDR1 and CDR2 sequences are WSHSY and SAAADI. This CDR3 region has 17 residues. With V trimmed by 3 bases and J by 8 bases, 10 bases remained unmatched. The chain's CDR3 is CASSDLTGTSGIYEQFF. The CDR3, as DNA: TGCGCCAGCAGTGACTTGACCGGGACTAGCGGGATCTATGAGCAGTTCTTC.

The J gene is TRBJ2-3, the V gene TRBV11-3; 12 bases line up with TRBD2. Germline V lookup: CDR1 SGHNT, CDR2 YENEEA. The CDR3 runs 15 residues. V gave up 2 bases and J gave up 4 bases; unmatched junction bases: 1. In DNA, the CDR3 is TGTGCCAGCAGCTTACTAGCGGGGGGGCCAGATACGCAGTATTTT. Its protein product is CASSLLAGGPDTQYF. Using reference TRBV11-3 and TRBJ2-3 for the parts outside the CDR3, the full variable domain is EAGVVQSPRYKIIEKKQPVAFWCNPISGHNTLYWYLQNLGQGPELLIRYENEEAVDDSQLPKDRFSAERLKGVDSTLKIQPAELGDSAVYLCASSLLAGGPDTQYFGPGTRLTVL.

This clone was recorded a few times. The rearrangement links TRBV6-5 to TRBJ2-3, with 7 positions matching TRBD1. Germline-derived CDR1 and CDR2 are MNHEY and SVGAGI. The junction had 5 bases not matched to a gene; V was cut back by 5 bases and J by 0 bases. This CDR3 comprises 15 residues. DNA for the CDR3: TGTGCCAGCAGTCGACAGGGAAAAAGCACAGATACGCAGTATTTT. Its translation is CASSRQGKSTDTQYF.

DNA of the CDR3: TGTGCCAGCAGCTTAAAACTCCTGAGCGGGAGTCAGAACGAGCAGTACTTC. Amino acids: CASSLKLLSGSQNEQYF. V usage is TRBV13 and J usage is TRBJ2-7; 8 bases are a match to TRBD2. Germline V gives CDR1 PRHDT, CDR2 FYEKMQ (reference sequence). With V trimmed by 2 bases and J by 5 bases, 14 bases remained unmatched. The CDR3 is 17 amino acids. Full variable domain (missing parts from reference TRBV13 and TRBJ2-7): AAGVIQSPRHLIKEKRETATLKCYPIPRHDTVYWYQQGPGQDPQFLISFYEKMQSDKGSIPDRFSAQQFSDYHSELNMSSLELGDSALYFCASSLKLLSGSQNEQYFGPGTRLTVT.

This chain links TRBV7-2 with TRBJ2-3; 9 bases agree with TRBD2. Losses at the gene ends were 3 bases for V and 4 bases for J; bases not matched to a gene: 5. The V gene's germline CDR1 is SGHTA and CDR2 FQGNSA. CDR3 length: 15 residues. Here the CDR3 reads CASSLGGGAADTQYF. For the CDR3, the DNA is TGTGCCAGCAGCTTGGGCGGGGGGGCCGCAGATACGCAGTATTTT.

The J gene is TRBJ1-4, the V gene TRBV6-5, with D tentatively TRBD1 (5 bases). Looked up from germline, CDR1 is MNHEY and CDR2 is SVGAGI. V gave up 7 bases and J gave up 12 bases, with 18 bases separating them. The CDR3 extends over 13 amino acids. Here the CDR3 DNA reads TGTGCCAGCACCTCTATTCGGGGGAAGGAACTGTTTTTT. Its protein is CASTSIRGKELFF.

The gene calls are TRBV6-1 and TRBJ2-7; 8 bases map to TRBD1. CDR1 MNHNS and CDR2 SASEGT come from the germline V gene. The CDR3 runs to 13 residues. The J segment lost 4 bases and the V segment lost 6 bases, leaving 5 bases of the junction unmatched. CDR3 sequence: CASSPDRGYEQYF. The DNA of the CDR3 is TGTGCCAGCAGCCCCGACAGGGGTTACGAGCAGTACTTC.

This chain joins TRBV6-5 and TRBJ2-5; 10 nucleotides align to TRBD2. V was pared by 4 bases and J by 5 bases, with 7 bases of the junction left unmatched. The CDR3 covers 15 residues. Germline-derived CDR1 and CDR2 are MNHEY and SVGAGI. CDR3 DNA sequence: TGTGCCAGCAGTTCCCTCACGGGACTAGCGGAGACCCAGTACTTC. The encoded protein is CASSSLTGLAETQYF.

This chain connects TRBV28 to TRBJ1-2, with D possibly matching TRBD1 (6 bases). CDR3 size: 13 residues. The germline V gene encodes CDR1 MDHEN and CDR2 SYDVKM. Between the trimmed V and J ends, which lost 5 bases and 7 bases, there was a span of 14 bases. The CDR3 loop reads CASSHQGGGGYTF. The CDR3 nucleotides read TGTGCCAGCAGTCATCAGGGAGGGGGTGGCTACACCTTC.

The chain recombines TRBV6-5 with TRBJ2-5, with D tentatively TRBD2 (6 bases). Germline V gene lookup returns CDR1 MNHEY and CDR2 SVGAGI. V lost 3 bases, J lost 2 bases, and 13 bases lay in between. The CDR3 runs 15 residues. The CDR3 bases are TGTGCCAGCAGTTATCGGGCGGGACGGCAAGAGACCCAGTACTTC. This sequence encodes CASSYRAGRQETQYF.

This rearrangement joins TRBV5-1 to TRBJ2-7; D perhaps matches TRBD1 (6 bases). V was cut by 5 bases and J by 4 bases, with 16 bases left in between. Germline V gives CDR1 SGHRS, CDR2 YFSETQ. This CDR3 contains 14 residues. The CDR3 sequence is CASRSTGTLYEQYF. The CDR3 DNA follows: TGCGCCAGCAGATCTACCGGGACACTATACGAGCAGTACTTC.

V is TRBV6-1 and J is TRBJ2-3; 7 nucleotides agree with TRBD1. This CDR3 spans 17 amino acids. Per the germline V gene, CDR1 is MNHNS and CDR2 is SASEGT. V dropped 1 base and J dropped 2; count of bases not matched to a gene: 9. CDR3 in amino acids: CASSEEGQRLFTDTQYF. As DNA, the CDR3 is TGTGCCAGCAGTGAAGAGGGACAGCGGCTGTTCACAGATACGCAGTATTTT.

A few counts support this clone. This same CDR3 is encoded by further DNA sequences in the sample. The V call is TRBV18, the J call TRBJ1-1; D might be TRBD1 (5 bases). This CDR3 has 13 residues. The V gene's germline CDR1 is KGHSH and CDR2 LQKENI. Trimming removed 2 bases at V and 1 base at J, with 5 bases between. The DNA for the CDR3 is TGTGCCAGCTCACCAACAGGGAACACTGAAGCTTTCTTT. Its translation is CASSPTGNTEAFF.

The J gene is TRBJ1-1, the V gene TRBV14; 7 bases fit TRBD1. This CDR3 region has 15 residues. Germline CDR1 and CDR2: SGHDN and FVKESK. The ends lost 4 bases at V and 6 bases at J; junction bases unmatched: 11. CDR3 in DNA: TGTGCCAGCAGCCCGTTGACAGGGATCGGACCTGAAGCTTTCTTT. Its translation is CASSPLTGIGPEAFF.

The chain couples TRBV29-1 to TRBJ2-1, with D perhaps TRBD2 (6 bases). The CDR3 loop spans 12 amino acids. V lost 8 bases and J 4 bases, leaving 12 bases between the germline ends. The V gene's germline CDR1 is SQVTM and CDR2 ANQGSEA. CDR3 sequence: CSSRLAYNEQFF. The CDR3, as DNA: TGCAGCTCACGGCTAGCGTACAATGAGCAGTTCTTC.

In its sample, this clone was seen a few times. The chain links TRBV19 to TRBJ2-7, with TRBD1 as a possible D gene (5 bases). The CDR3 contains 13 residues. Deletions cut 4 bases from V and 1 base from J, with 8 bases between. Germline CDR1 is LNHDA and CDR2 is SQIVND (reference sequence). The CDR3 DNA is TGTGCCAGTAGTAAGGGGCCTTCCTACGAGCAGTACTTC. This translates into CASSKGPSYEQYF.

V is TRBV7-9 and J is TRBJ1-6, with unresolved D. The length of the CDR3 is 16 residues. CDR1 is SEHNR and CDR2 is FQNEAQ in the germline V gene (reference sequence). Trimming removed 1 base at V and 0 bases at J, with 7 bases between. The CDR3 reads CASSLDESSYNSPLHF. CDR3 bases: TGTGCCAGCAGCTTAGACGAGAGCTCCTATAATTCACCCCTCCACTTT.

This chain joins TRBV4-2 and TRBJ2-7; the match to TRBD1 covers 7 bases. V was pared by 0 bases and J by 5 bases, with 4 bases of the junction left unmatched. The length of the CDR3 is 14 residues. CDR1 and CDR2 (germline): LGHNA, YNFKEQ. The CDR3 DNA follows: TGTGCCAGCAGCCAAGATCGAGGGGGCCACGAGCAGTACTTC. This codes for CASSQDRGGHEQYF.

This chain uses TRBV5-6 with TRBJ2-2; D not resolved. V lost 0 bases to trimming and J lost 8 bases, with 11 bases between them. The CDR3 has 14 residues. Germline V gene lookup returns CDR1 SGHDT and CDR2 YYEEEE. The CDR3 coding sequence is TGTGCCAGCAGCTTGGGAACTCCCCATGGGGAGCTGTTTTTT. Translated: CASSLGTPHGELFF.

Only a few counts were recorded for this clone. The chain employs TRBV18 and TRBJ1-1, with D tentatively TRBD1 (5 bases). Germline V gene data show CDR1 as KGHSH and CDR2 as LQKENI. The ends were cut back, 3 bases at V and 0 bases at J, with 17 bases in the middle. The CDR3 has 17 amino acids. Here the CDR3 reads CASSPLGTPPMNTEAFF. DNA for the CDR3: TGTGCCAGCTCACCCCTCGGGACTCCACCCATGAACACTGAAGCTTTCTTT. The full variable domain, with the rest looked up from reference TRBV18 and TRBJ1-1, is NAGVMQNPRHLVRRRGQEARLRCSPMKGHSHVYWYRQLPEEGLKFMVYLQKENIIDESGMPKERFSAEFPKEGPSILRIQQVVRGDSAAYFCASSPLGTPPMNTEAFFGQGTRLTVV.

This clone appeared a single time. CDR3 sequence reads: CASSRLAGKDEQFF. The CDR3 region has the DNA TGTGCCAGCAGTAGACTAGCGGGAAAGGATGAGCAGTTCTTC. This chain links TRBV6-1 with TRBJ2-1, with 11 bases aligning to TRBD2. Germline lookup yields CDR1 MNHNS and CDR2 SASEGT. The CDR3 spans 14 residues. V was clipped by 5 bases and J by 8 bases; unmatched bases: 5.